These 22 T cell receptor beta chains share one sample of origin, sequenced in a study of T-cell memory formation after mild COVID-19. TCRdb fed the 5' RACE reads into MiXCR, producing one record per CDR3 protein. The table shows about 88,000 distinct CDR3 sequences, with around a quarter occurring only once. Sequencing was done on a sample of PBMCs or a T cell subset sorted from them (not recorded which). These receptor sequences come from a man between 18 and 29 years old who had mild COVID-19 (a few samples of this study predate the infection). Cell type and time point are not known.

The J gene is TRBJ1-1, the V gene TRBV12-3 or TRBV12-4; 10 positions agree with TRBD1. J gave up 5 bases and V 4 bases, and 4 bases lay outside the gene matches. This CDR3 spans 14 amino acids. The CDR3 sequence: CASSSRTGGTEAFF. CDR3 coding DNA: TGTGCCAGCAGTTCCCGGACAGGGGGGACTGAAGCTTTCTTT.

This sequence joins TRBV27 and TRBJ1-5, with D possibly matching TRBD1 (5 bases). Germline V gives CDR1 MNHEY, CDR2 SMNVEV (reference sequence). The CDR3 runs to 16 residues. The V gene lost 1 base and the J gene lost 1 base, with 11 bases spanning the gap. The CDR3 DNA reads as TGTGCCAGCAGTTTATTGTCGGGGCACAGCAATCAGCCCCAGCATTTT. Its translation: CASSLLSGHSNQPQHF.

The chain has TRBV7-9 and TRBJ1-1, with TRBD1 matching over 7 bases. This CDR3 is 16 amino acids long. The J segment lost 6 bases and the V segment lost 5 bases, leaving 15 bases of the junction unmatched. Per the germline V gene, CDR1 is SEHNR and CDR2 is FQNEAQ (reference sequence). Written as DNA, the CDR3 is TGTGCCAGCAGCGAATCGAAGACCGGGACAGCGGCTGAAGCTTTCTTT. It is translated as CASSESKTGTAAEAFF.

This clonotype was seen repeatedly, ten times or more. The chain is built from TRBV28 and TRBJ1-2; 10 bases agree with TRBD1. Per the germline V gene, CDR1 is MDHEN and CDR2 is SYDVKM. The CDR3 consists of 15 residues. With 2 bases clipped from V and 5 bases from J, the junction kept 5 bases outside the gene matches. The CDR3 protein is CASSLQDRGTYGYTF. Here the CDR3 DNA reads TGTGCCAGCAGTTTACAGGACAGGGGGACGTATGGCTACACCTTC.

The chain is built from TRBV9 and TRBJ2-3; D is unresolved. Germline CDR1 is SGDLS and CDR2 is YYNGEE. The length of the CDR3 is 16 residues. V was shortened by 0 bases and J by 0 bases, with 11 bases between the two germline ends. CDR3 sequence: CASSVEAAFSTDTQYF. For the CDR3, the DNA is TGTGCCAGCAGCGTAGAGGCAGCCTTTAGCACAGATACGCAGTATTTT.

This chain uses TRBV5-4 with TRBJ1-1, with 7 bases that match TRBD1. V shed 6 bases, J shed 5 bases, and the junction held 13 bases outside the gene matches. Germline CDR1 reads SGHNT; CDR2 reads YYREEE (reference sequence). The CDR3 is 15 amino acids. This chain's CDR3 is CASTLGAPGGTEAFF. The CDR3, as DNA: TGTGCCAGCACCTTAGGCGCCCCAGGGGGGACTGAAGCTTTCTTT.

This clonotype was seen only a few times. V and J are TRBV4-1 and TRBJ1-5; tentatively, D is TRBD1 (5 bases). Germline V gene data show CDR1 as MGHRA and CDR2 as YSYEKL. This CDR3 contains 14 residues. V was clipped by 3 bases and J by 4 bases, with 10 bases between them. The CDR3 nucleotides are TGCGCCAGCAGCCAGGTTCCAGGGAATCAGCCCCAGCATTTT. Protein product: CASSQVPGNQPQHF.

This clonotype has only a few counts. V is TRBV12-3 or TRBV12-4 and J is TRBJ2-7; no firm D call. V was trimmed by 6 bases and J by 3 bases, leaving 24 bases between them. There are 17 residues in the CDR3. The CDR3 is CASSSLGNSPYFYEQYF. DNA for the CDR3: TGTGCCAGCAGCTCTCTGGGCAACTCACCCTATTTCTACGAGCAGTACTTC.

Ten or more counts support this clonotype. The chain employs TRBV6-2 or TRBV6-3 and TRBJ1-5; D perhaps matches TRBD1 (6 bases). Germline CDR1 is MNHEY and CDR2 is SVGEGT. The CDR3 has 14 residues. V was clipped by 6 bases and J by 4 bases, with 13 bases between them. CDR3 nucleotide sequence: TGTGCCAGCAGCTCGACAGGTGGGAATCAGCCCCAGCATTTT. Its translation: CASSSTGGNQPQHF.

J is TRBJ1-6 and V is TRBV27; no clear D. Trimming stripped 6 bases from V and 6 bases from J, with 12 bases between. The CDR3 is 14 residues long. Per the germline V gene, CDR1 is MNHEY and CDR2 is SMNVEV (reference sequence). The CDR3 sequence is CASRPGLPNSPLHF. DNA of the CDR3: TGTGCCAGCAGACCGGGCCTCCCTAATTCACCCCTCCACTTT.

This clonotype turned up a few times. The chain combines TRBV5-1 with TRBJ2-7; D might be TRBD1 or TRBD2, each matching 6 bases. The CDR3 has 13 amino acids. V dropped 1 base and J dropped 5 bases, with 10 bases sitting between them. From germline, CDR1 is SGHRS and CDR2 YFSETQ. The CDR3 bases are TGCGCCAGCAGCTTGTCTGGGGGGCACGAGCAGTACGTC. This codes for CASSLSGGHEQYV.

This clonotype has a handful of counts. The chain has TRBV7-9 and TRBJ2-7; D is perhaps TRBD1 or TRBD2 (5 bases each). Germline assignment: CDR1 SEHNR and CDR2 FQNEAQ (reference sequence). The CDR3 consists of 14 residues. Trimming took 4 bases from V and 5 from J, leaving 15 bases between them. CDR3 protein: CASSSSGRVDEQYF. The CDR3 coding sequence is TGTGCCAGCAGCTCCTCAGGGAGAGTGGACGAGCAGTACTTC.

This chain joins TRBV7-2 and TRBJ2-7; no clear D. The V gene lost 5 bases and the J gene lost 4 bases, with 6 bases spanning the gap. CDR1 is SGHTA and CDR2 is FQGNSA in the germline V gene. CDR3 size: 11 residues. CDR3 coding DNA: TGTGCCAGCAGCGTAGTTTACGAGCAGTACGTC. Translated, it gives CASSVVYEQYV.

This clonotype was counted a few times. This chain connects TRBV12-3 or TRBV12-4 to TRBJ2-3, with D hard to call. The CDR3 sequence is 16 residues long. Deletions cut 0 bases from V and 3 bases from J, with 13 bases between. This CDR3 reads CASSLAFTPATDTQYF. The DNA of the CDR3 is TGTGCCAGCAGTTTAGCGTTCACCCCAGCTACAGATACGCAGTATTTT.

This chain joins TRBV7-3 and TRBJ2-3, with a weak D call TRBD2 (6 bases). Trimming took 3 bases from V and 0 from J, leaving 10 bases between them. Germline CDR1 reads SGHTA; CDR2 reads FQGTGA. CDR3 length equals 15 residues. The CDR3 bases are TGTGCCAGCAGCTTGGGACTCACTAGCACAGATACGCAGTATTTT. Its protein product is CASSLGLTSTDTQYF.

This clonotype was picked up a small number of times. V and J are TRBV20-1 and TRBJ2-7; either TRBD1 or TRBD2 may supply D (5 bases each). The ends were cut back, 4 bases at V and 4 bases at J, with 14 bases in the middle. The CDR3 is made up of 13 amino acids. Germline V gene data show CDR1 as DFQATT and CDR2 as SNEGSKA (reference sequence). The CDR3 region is CSATLRERYEQYF. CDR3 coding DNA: TGCAGTGCTACCCTCAGGGAGAGGTACGAGCAGTACTTC.

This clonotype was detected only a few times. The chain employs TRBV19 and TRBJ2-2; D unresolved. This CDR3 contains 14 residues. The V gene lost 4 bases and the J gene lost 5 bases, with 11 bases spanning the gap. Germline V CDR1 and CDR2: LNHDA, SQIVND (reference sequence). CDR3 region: CASSSLESTGELFF. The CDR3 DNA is TGTGCCAGTAGTAGTCTCGAATCGACCGGGGAGCTGTTTTTT.

In nucleotides, the CDR3 is TGCGCCAGCAGCCAGTTCCAAGAGACCCAGTACTTC. Amino acid sequence: CASSQFQETQYF. J is TRBJ2-5 and V is TRBV5-1; D unresolved. The CDR3 contains 12 residues. Germline-derived CDR1 and CDR2 are SGHRS and YFSETQ. Trimming shortened V by 4 bases and J by 1 base, and 5 bases separated the two germline ends.

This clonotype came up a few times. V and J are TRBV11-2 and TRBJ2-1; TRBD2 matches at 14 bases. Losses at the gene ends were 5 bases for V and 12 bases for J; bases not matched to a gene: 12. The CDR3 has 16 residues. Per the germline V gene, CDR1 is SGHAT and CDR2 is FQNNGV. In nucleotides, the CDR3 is TGTGCCAGCAGCCCCACGGGACTAGCGGGGGTGACGGCGCAGTTCTTC. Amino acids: CASSPTGLAGVTAQFF.

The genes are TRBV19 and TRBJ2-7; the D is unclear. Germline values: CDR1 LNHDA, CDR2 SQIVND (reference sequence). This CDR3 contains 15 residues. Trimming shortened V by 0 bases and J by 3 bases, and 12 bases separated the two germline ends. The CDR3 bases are TGTGCCAGTAGTATAGATGGCAGGCCACGCTACGAGCAGTACTTC. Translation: CASSIDGRPRYEQYF.

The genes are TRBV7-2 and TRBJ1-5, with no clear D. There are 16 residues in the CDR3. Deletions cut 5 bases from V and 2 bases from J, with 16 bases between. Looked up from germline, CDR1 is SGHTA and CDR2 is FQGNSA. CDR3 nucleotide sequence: TGTGCCAGCAGCCCCTCCGGTCCCTTGGGCAATCAGCCCCAGCATTTT. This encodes CASSPSGPLGNQPQHF. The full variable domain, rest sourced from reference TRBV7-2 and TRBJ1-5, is GAGVSQSPSNKVTEKGKDVELRCDPISGHTALYWYRQSLGQGLEFLIYFQGNSAPDKSGLPSDRFSAERTGGSVSTLTIQRTQQEDSAVYLCASSPSGPLGNQPQHFGDGTRLSIL.

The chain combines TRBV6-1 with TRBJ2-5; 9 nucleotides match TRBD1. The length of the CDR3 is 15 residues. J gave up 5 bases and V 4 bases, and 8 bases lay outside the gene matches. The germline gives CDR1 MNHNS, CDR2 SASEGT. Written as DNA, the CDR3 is TGTGCCAGCAGTGTAAGACAGGGGGAGGCCGAGACCCAGTACTTC. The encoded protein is CASSVRQGEAETQYF.